This record covers a single TCR beta chain. The sample is drawn from a study of T cells in tuberculosis. Study as a whole: A South African cohort included IGRA-negative adolescents, latently infected IGRA-positive adolescents and adults with active tuberculosis. Blood was taken before or within 7 days of anti-tuberculosis therapy.

Described time point: new active TB diagnosis, blood taken before or within 7 days of starting treatment. Unsorted cryopreserved PBMC were sequenced, averaging around 100,000 T cells per clinical donor. TCRdb's table, derived via immunoSEQ multiplex PCR, lists solely in-frame clones and lacks some. The repertoire has tens of thousands of clones, roughly 84% of them found once; the top ten carry more than 12%. This specimen consisted of PBMCs, obtained at tuberculosis diagnosis. The sequence was collected from an adult with tuberculosis.

CDR3 DNA sequence: TGTGCCAGCAGCTTACCCAGTGGACAGGGCACGCAGTATTTT. Residues: CASSLPSGQGTQYF. This chain links TRBV11-2 with TRBJ2-3, with 8 positions matching TRBD1. Germline assignment: CDR1 SGHAT and CDR2 FQNNGV. Trimming cost V 2 bases and J 9 bases; bases outside gene matches: 7. The CDR3 spans 14 residues.